Sequencing of this T cell receptor beta chain was carried out in a study of blood T cell repertoires in COVID-19. Background on the study: T cells, B-cell-depleted T cells, or PBMCs supplied cDNA or gDNA.

Profiling relied on immunoSEQ multiplex PCR, and the TCRdb table lists in-frame clones only, not all of them. The data show roughly 180,000 clones, approximately 77% seen once. The CDR3 has 15 residues. The V gene lost 0 bases and the J gene lost 3 bases, with 9 bases spanning the gap. Germline CDR1 is SGHRS and CDR2 is YFSETQ. This TCR came from a woman over 75 with active or convalescent COVID-19. This chain connects TRBV5-1 to TRBJ2-2, with D maybe TRBD2 (6 bases). Input material: peripheral blood. The CDR3 loop reads CASSLARGDTGELFF. Written as DNA, the CDR3 is TGCGCCAGCAGCTTGGCGCGGGGAGACACCGGGGAGCTGTTTTTT.